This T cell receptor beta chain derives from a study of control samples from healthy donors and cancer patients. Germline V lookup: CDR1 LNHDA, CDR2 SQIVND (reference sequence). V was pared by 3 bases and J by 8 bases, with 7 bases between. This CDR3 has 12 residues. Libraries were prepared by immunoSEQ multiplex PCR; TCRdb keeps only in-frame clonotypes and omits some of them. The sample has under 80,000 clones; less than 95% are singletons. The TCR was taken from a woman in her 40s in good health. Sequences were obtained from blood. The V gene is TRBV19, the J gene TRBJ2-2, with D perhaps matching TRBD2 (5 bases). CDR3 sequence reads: CASSIGGGELFF. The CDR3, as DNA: TGTGCCAGTAGTATCGGAGGAGGGGAGCTGTTTTTT.